These T cell receptor beta chains were read from a single sample in a study of long-term antiretroviral therapy in people with HIV. TCRdb's table, derived via immunoSEQ multiplex PCR, lists solely in-frame clones and lacks some. The table lists under 45,000 clones, about 94% of them singletons, with roughly 2.2% in the top ten. This specimen was unsorted PBMCs, taken around 9.2 years after starting antiretroviral therapy. The receptors come from a man under 40 with HIV. CDR3s include the opening cysteine and the closing phenylalanine or tryptophan. A D gene is named only where the DNA matches it firmly. Expanded clones get a size class; other rows say once, few or many, or leave the size out.

J,size,V,D,CDR3,DNA
TRBJ1-1,.,TRBV6-1,.,CASTRVDATEAFF,TGTGCCAGCACACGGGTAGACGCCACTGAAGCTTTCTTT
TRBJ2-7,.,TRBV13,TRBD1,CASSPRTGGTYEQYF,TGTGCCAGCAGCCCAAGGACAGGGGGGACCTACGAGCAGTACTTC
TRBJ1-5,.,TRBV30,.,CAWSRVGEIHQPQHF,TGTGCCTGGAGTCGCGTAGGGGAGATCCATCAGCCCCAGCATTTT
TRBJ1-1,.,TRBV5-1,TRBD1,CASSLGGGGVNTEAFF,TGCGCCAGCAGCTTAGGGGGCGGGGGAGTGAACACTGAAGCTTTCTTT
TRBJ2-3,.,TRBV9,.,CASSVGGGAGTDTQYF,TGTGCCAGCAGCGTAGGTGGGGGGGCGGGCACAGATACGCAGTATTTT
TRBJ2-7,.,TRBV6-1,.,CASSEPIGKGTSYEQYF,TGTGCCAGCAGTGAACCCATTGGAAAGGGAACCTCCTACGAGCAGTACTTC
TRBJ2-2,.,TRBV2,.,CASSYREDTGELFF,TGTGCCAGCAGTTACAGGGAAGACACCGGGGAGCTGTTTTTT
TRBJ2-3,.,TRBV5-1,.,CASSLGTDFADTQYF,TGCGCCAGCAGCTTGGGGACCGACTTCGCAGATACGCAGTATTTT
TRBJ2-5,.,TRBV14,TRBD1,CASSRFTGDPGETQYF,TGTGCCAGCAGCCGATTTACAGGGGACCCGGGAGAGACCCAGTACTTC
TRBJ2-5,.,TRBV29-1,.,CSGLVPQETQYF,TGCAGCGGACTGGTCCCTCAAGAGACCCAGTACTTC
TRBJ2-1,.,TRBV15,TRBD1,CATSRGTGGNYNEQFF,TGTGCCACCAGCAGAGGCACAGGGGGCAACTACAATGAGCAGTTCTTC
TRBJ2-3,.,TRBV7-3,TRBD2,CASSRTSGGATDTQYF,TGTGCCAGCAGCAGGACTAGCGGGGGGGCCACAGATACGCAGTATTTT
TRBJ2-1,.,TRBV30,TRBD2,CAWSQLLAGKGSSYNEQFF,TGTGCCTGGAGTCAACTTCTAGCGGGGAAAGGGAGCTCCTACAATGAGCAGTTCTTC
TRBJ1-5,.,TRBV6-1,.,CASRTSGGLNQPQHF,TGTGCCAGCAGGACCTCGGGGGGCCTAAATCAGCCCCAGCATTTT
TRBJ1-5,.,TRBV2,.,CASSSGGGRPQHF,TGTGCCAGCAGTAGCGGAGGGGGTCGGCCCCAGCATTTT
TRBJ1-5,.,TRBV6-5,TRBD1,CASRIRTGFQPQHF,TGTGCCAGCAGGATAAGGACAGGGTTTCAGCCCCAGCATTTT
TRBJ1-6,.,TRBV4-1,.,CASSQEGSGAFSNSPLHF,TGCGCCAGCAGCCAAGAGGGCTCAGGGGCGTTCAGCAATTCACCCCTCCACTTT
TRBJ2-3,.,TRBV28,.,CASSSPITLLSRTSDTQYF,TGTGCCAGCAGTTCTCCCATTACCCTACTCTCTCGAACGTCGGATACGCAGTATTTT
TRBJ1-4,.,TRBV28,.,CASSSDGRWDGKLFF,TGTGCCAGCAGTTCGGACGGCAGATGGGACGGAAAACTGTTTTTT
TRBJ2-3,.,TRBV29-1,TRBD1,CSVFSDRGNADTQYF,TGCAGCGTTTTTTCTGACAGGGGCAACGCAGATACGCAGTATTTT
TRBJ2-4,once,TRBV28,TRBD1,CASSIPGQGNVQYF,TGTGCCAGCAGTATACCGGGACAGGGAAATGTTCAGTACTTC
TRBJ1-2,.,TRBV6-5,.,CASSPIGYGYTF,TGTGCCAGCAGCCCAATTGGCTATGGCTACACCTTC
TRBJ2-1,.,TRBV28,TRBD2,CASSASGGANNEQFF,TGTGCCAGCAGTGCCAGCGGGGGGGCTAACAATGAGCAGTTCTTC
TRBJ2-5,.,TRBV28,TRBD2,CASSFEASGQETQYF,TGTGCCAGCAGTTTTGAGGCTAGCGGACAAGAGACCCAGTACTTC
TRBJ1-1,.,TRBV10-1,.,CASSESEEGNEAFF,TGCGCCAGCAGTGAGTCGGAGGAGGGGAATGAAGCTTTCTTT
TRBJ1-2,.,TRBV20-1,.,CSARERRVSTF,TGCAGTGCTAGAGAACGGAGGGTTTCCACCTTC
TRBJ1-2,.,TRBV4-1,.,CASSQDRGGRSYTF,TGCGCCAGCAGCCAAGATAGGGGGGGTCGAAGCTACACCTTC
TRBJ1-5,.,TRBV11-2,.,CASSLRPGQPQHF,TGTGCCAGCAGCTTAAGGCCCGGCCAGCCCCAGCATTTT
TRBJ2-7,.,TRBV5-5,TRBD1,CASSSGTGAYEQYF,TGTGCCAGCAGCTCCGGGACAGGGGCCTACGAGCAGTACTTC
TRBJ1-2,.,TRBV6-5,.,CASSYGGFAYGYTF,TGTGCCAGCAGTTACGGTGGATTCGCCTATGGCTACACCTTC
TRBJ1-4,.,TRBV7-9,.,CASSSDGREKLFF,TGTGCCAGCAGCTCGGACGGGCGTGAAAAACTGTTTTTT
TRBJ1-2,.,TRBV6-6,.,CASSHGQNYGYTF,TGTGCCAGCAGCCACGGACAGAACTATGGCTACACCTTC
TRBJ1-3,.,TRBV28,TRBD1,CASSFGTGPSSGNTIYF,TGTGCCAGCAGTTTTGGGACAGGCCCAAGCTCTGGAAACACCATATATTTT
TRBJ1-2,.,TRBV15,.,CATSRDTNYGYTF,TGTGCCACCAGCAGAGATACTAACTATGGCTACACCTTC
TRBJ1-1,.,TRBV6-5,.,CASSYSFGVMNTEAFF,TGTGCCAGCAGTTACTCGTTTGGGGTTATGAACACTGAAGCTTTCTTT
TRBJ2-7,once,TRBV6-1,.,CASSGGPVEREQYF,TGTGCCAGCAGTGGTGGACCCGTGGAGAGGGAGCAGTACTTC
TRBJ2-3,.,TRBV6-5,.,CASSSVVADTQYF,TGTGCCAGCAGCTCGGTGGTGGCAGATACGCAGTATTTT
TRBJ1-1,once,TRBV7-9,.,CASSLASANTEAFF,TGTGCCAGCAGCTTAGCGTCAGCGAACACTGAAGCTTTCTTT
TRBJ1-2,few,TRBV27,TRBD1,CASSATGGVYGYTF,TGTGCCAGCTCCGCTACAGGGGGCGTCTATGGCTACACCTTC
TRBJ1-1,.,TRBV6-1,.,CASSERWWGNTEAFF,TGTGCCAGCAGTGAGCGGTGGTGGGGGAACACTGAAGCTTTCTTT
TRBJ1-4,.,TRBV6-5,.,CASSDRTSDEKLFF,TGTGCCAGCAGCGACAGAACCTCAGATGAAAAACTGTTTTTT
TRBJ1-2,.,TRBV28,TRBD1,CASSLYQGAYGYTF,TGTGCCAGCAGTTTATACCAGGGGGCCTATGGCTACACCTTC
TRBJ1-2,.,TRBV6-1,TRBD1,CASSVGDRAGNGYTF,TGTGCCAGCAGTGTTGGGGACAGGGCCGGTAATGGCTACACCTTC
TRBJ2-7,.,TRBV5-1,.,CASSGQGDEQYF,TGCGCCAGCAGTGGGCAGGGCGACGAGCAGTACTTC
TRBJ1-5,.,TRBV6-1,.,CASRPYSNQPQHF,TGTGCCAGCAGACCCTATAGCAATCAGCCCCAGCATTTT
TRBJ1-5,.,TRBV27,TRBD1,CASSTRQGGQPQHF,TGTGCCAGCAGTACCCGACAGGGGGGACAGCCCCAGCATTTT
TRBJ2-1,.,TRBV30,TRBD2,CAWDSGAYNEQFF,TGTGCCTGGGATAGCGGGGCCTACAATGAGCAGTTCTTC
TRBJ2-5,once,TRBV19,TRBD2,CASSAGGETQYF,TGTGCCAGTAGTGCGGGGGGGGAGACCCAGTACTTC
TRBJ1-4,.,TRBV19,.,CASSMQQGREKLFF,TGTGCCAGTAGTATGCAGCAGGGAAGGGAAAAACTGTTTTTT
TRBJ1-1,.,TRBV5-1,.,CASRLGDLEAFF,TGCGCCAGCAGGTTGGGGGACTTAGAAGCTTTCTTT
TRBJ2-2,.,TRBV11-2,.,CASSFGSGNTGELFF,TGTGCCAGCAGCTTTGGTAGCGGGAACACCGGGGAGCTGTTTTTT
TRBJ1-2,.,TRBV2,.,CAGASGAMGGYTF,TGTGCCGGGGCCTCAGGGGCGATGGGGGGCTACACCTTC
TRBJ2-5,.,TRBV9,TRBD2,CASNERGAWETQYF,TGTGCCAGCAACGAGCGGGGGGCCTGGGAGACCCAGTACTTC
TRBJ1-1,.,TRBV6-1,TRBD1,CASSLTGKNTEAFF,TGTGCCAGCAGTTTGACAGGGAAGAACACTGAAGCTTTCTTT